This T cell receptor (beta chain) was observed in a study of early T cells in non-severe SARS-CoV-2 infection. V was trimmed by 7 bases and J by 1 base, leaving 14 bases between them. CDR3 length: 14 residues. Germline loops: CDR1 LGHDT, CDR2 YNNKEL (reference sequence). TCRdb recomputed calls from the 5' RACE reads with MiXCR, one row per CDR3 protein. The table has about 98,000 distinct CDR3 sequences, 9.5% to 12% seen once; the top ten hold 5.1%. The chain has TRBV3-1 and TRBJ2-7, with D tentatively TRBD1 (5 bases). Source material: whole blood. The clonotype was recovered from an adult who was a healthcare worker with PCR-confirmed SARS-CoV-2 infection or an uninfected control (not recorded which). Written as DNA, the CDR3 is TGTGCCAGCACCCAGACAGTAAATTCCTACGAGCAGTACTTC. Its translation: CASTQTVNSYEQYF.